These 24 T cell receptor beta chains came from one sample sequenced in a study of control samples from healthy donors and cancer patients. TCRdb's copy holds only in-frame clones and misses some; the assay was immunoSEQ multiplex PCR. The sample shows more than 85,000 clones, 85% to 90% of them seen only once. The specimen sequenced was blood. The receptors were sampled from a woman aged 45-65 years in good health.

The gene calls are TRBV19 and TRBJ2-2; D possibly corresponds to TRBD1 (5 bases). The CDR3 length is 13 residues. Trimming stripped 3 bases from V and 8 bases from J, with 10 bases between. Germline V gene lookup returns CDR1 LNHDA and CDR2 SQIVND (reference sequence). Here the CDR3 DNA reads TGTGCCAGTAGTATGCAGGGATTAGGGGAGCTGTTTTTT. Encoded protein: CASSMQGLGELFF.

This clone was counted a single time. This chain joins TRBV20-1 and TRBJ1-6; D is undetermined. Germline CDR1 and CDR2: DFQATT and SNEGSKA (reference sequence). V lost 6 bases and J lost 0, with 15 bases in between. This CDR3 has 16 residues. DNA of the CDR3: TGCAGTGCGAGTCCGCCCGGGCCCTCCTATAATTCACCCCTCCACTTT. Translation gives CSASPPGPSYNSPLHF.

The rearrangement links TRBV5-6 to TRBJ2-1; 8 nucleotides line up with TRBD2. The V and J ends lost 4 bases and 4 bases, in that order; junction bases with no gene match: 19. The CDR3 loop spans 19 amino acids. Germline V gives CDR1 SGHDT, CDR2 YYEEEE. Here the CDR3 DNA reads TGTGCCAGCAGCCACTTCCGGGGGGGACCCACGAGCGGATACAATGAGCAGTTCTTC. Translated, it gives CASSHFRGGPTSGYNEQFF.

The rearrangement joins TRBV7-8 to TRBJ1-1, with D tentatively TRBD1 (5 bases). CDR1 is SGHVS, CDR2 FQNEAQ, per germline. This CDR3 comprises 18 residues. The V and J ends lost 2 bases and 0 bases respectively, with 19 bases between them. The CDR3 is CASSLQSGTGSLNTEAFF. CDR3 bases: TGTGCCAGCAGCTTACAATCTGGGACGGGAAGTTTGAACACTGAAGCTTTCTTT.

V and J are TRBV5-5 and TRBJ1-2; D may be TRBD1 (6 bases). The V and J ends lost 1 base and 3 bases respectively, with 10 bases between them. From germline, CDR1 is SGHKS and CDR2 YYEKEE (reference sequence). The CDR3 totals 14 residues. CDR3 DNA: TGTGCCAGCAGCTTGCAGGGGCTCTACTATGGCTACACCTTC. Its translation: CASSLQGLYYGYTF.

The sample holds a few counts of this clone. The chain carries TRBV7-9 and TRBJ1-2; 7 bases agree with TRBD1. Unmatched junction bases numbered 8, after V lost 5 bases and J lost 2 bases. The CDR3 sequence is 15 residues long. Germline CDR1 SEHNR, CDR2 FQNEAQ (reference sequence). Here the CDR3 DNA reads TGTGCCAGCAGCACACAGGGGAGGGTAAACTATGGCTACACCTTC. It is translated as CASSTQGRVNYGYTF.

This rearrangement joins TRBV29-1 to TRBJ2-7, with 9 bases aligning to TRBD1. The germline gives CDR1 SQVTM, CDR2 ANQGSEA. The CDR3 covers 13 residues. V was clipped by 6 bases and J by 7 bases; unmatched bases: 10. The CDR3 spells CSVPGQGRGEQYF. As DNA, the CDR3 is TGCAGCGTCCCGGGACAGGGAAGAGGGGAGCAGTACTTC.

The DNA of the CDR3 is TGTGCCAGCAGCTTCGGACAGGGAGCTTATGGCTACACCTTC. This encodes CASSFGQGAYGYTF. The chain links TRBV7-2 to TRBJ1-2, with 8 bases lining up with TRBD1. Per the germline V gene, CDR1 is SGHTA and CDR2 is FQGNSA. V lost 3 bases to trimming and J lost 5 bases; unmatched junction nucleotides: 5. The CDR3 is made up of 14 amino acids.

This sequence joins TRBV6-4 and TRBJ1-4, with D possibly TRBD1 on 6 matching bases. Per germline, CDR1 MRHNA and CDR2 SNTAGT. The CDR3 is 16 residues long. V lost 0 bases to trimming and J lost 8 bases, with 16 bases between them. The CDR3 sequence is CASSDSTRGTGEKLFF. CDR3 nucleotides: TGTGCCAGCAGTGACTCGACGAGGGGGACGGGGGAAAAACTGTTTTTT.

This chain joins TRBV4-1 and TRBJ2-1, with D possibly TRBD2 on 5 matching bases. The CDR3 runs 15 residues. Between the trimmed V and J ends, which lost 5 bases and 3 bases, there was a span of 14 bases. Germline values: CDR1 MGHRA, CDR2 YSYEKL. Written as DNA, the CDR3 is TGCGCCAGCAGCTCTGGACTCGGGCTCTACAATGAGCAGTTCTTC. It specifies CASSSGLGLYNEQFF.

The chain has TRBV6-5 and TRBJ1-5; D is possibly TRBD1 (5 bases). Germline CDR1 is MNHEY and CDR2 is SVGAGI. The CDR3 has 13 amino acids. V shed 2 bases and J shed 11 bases, with 13 bases lying between them. The CDR3 here is CASSYGASGAQHF. CDR3 coding DNA: TGTGCCAGCAGTTACGGGGCCTCCGGGGCCCAGCATTTT.

V usage is TRBV6-1 and J usage is TRBJ2-1; TRBD1 agrees at 8 bases. Germline trimming cut 3 bases from V and 3 bases from J; bases unmatched to any gene: 4. Germline assignment: CDR1 MNHNS and CDR2 SASEGT. This CDR3 contains 15 residues. The CDR3 region has the DNA TGTGCCAGCAGTGAGGGACAGGCGAACTACAATGAGCAGTTCTTC. Protein sequence: CASSEGQANYNEQFF.

This chain joins TRBV13 and TRBJ1-2; unclear D gene. This CDR3 contains 14 residues. Germline values: CDR1 PRHDT, CDR2 FYEKMQ (reference sequence). The ends were cut back, 4 bases at V and 2 bases at J, with 11 bases in the middle. CDR3 in DNA: TGTGCCAGCAGCTCGGCGGACGGGAACTATGGCTACACCTTC. Translating gives CASSSADGNYGYTF.

The chain combines TRBV7-2 with TRBJ1-6; tentatively, D is TRBD1 (6 bases). CDR3 size: 16 residues. Between the trimmed V and J ends, which lost 4 bases and 8 bases, there was a span of 18 bases. CDR1 and CDR2 from the germline V gene are SGHTA and FQGNSA. CDR3 residues: CASSSRGGRGHSPLHF. CDR3 in DNA: TGTGCCAGCAGCTCCCGAGGGGGGCGCGGCCATTCACCCCTCCACTTT.

The rearrangement uses TRBV27 and TRBJ2-1; no clear D gene. The CDR3 spans 15 residues. Trimming stripped 7 bases from V and 5 bases from J, with 18 bases between. In germline, CDR1 is MNHEY, CDR2 SMNVEV (reference sequence). In nucleotides, the CDR3 is TGTGCCAGCAAACCAAGTTCTATTACTAACAATGAGCAGTTCTTC. It yields the protein CASKPSSITNNEQFF.

The chain links TRBV19 to TRBJ2-5; 9 nucleotides match TRBD2. Germline-derived CDR1 and CDR2 are LNHDA and SQIVND (reference sequence). This CDR3 is built from 13 residues. The V gene end was trimmed by 6 bases and the J gene end by 4 bases; junction bases not matched to a gene: 3. The CDR3 region has the DNA TGTGCCAGTAGACCGGGACTAGCAGAGACCCAGTACTTC. The encoded protein is CASRPGLAETQYF.

V gene TRBV4-1 combines with J gene TRBJ2-1, with 12 bases matching TRBD2. After removal of 3 bases from V and 4 bases from J, the junction contained 7 bases not matched to a gene. CDR1 is MGHRA and CDR2 is YSYEKL in the germline V gene. CDR3 size: 17 residues. CDR3 DNA sequence: TGCGCCAGCAGCCATCTCCCTGGGACTAGCGGGTACAATGAGCAGTTCTTC. Encoded protein: CASSHLPGTSGYNEQFF.

The genes are TRBV6-5 and TRBJ1-5; 7 bases are shared with TRBD1. Germline CDR1 and CDR2: MNHEY and SVGAGI. The junction had 7 bases not matched to a gene; V was cut back by 6 bases and J by 2 bases. This CDR3 has 15 amino acids. The CDR3: CASRQTGLGNQPQHF. As DNA, the CDR3 is TGTGCCAGCAGACAGACAGGGCTCGGCAATCAGCCCCAGCATTTT.

This clone appeared a single time. The chain has TRBV30 and TRBJ2-7, with 8 bases that match TRBD2. CDR3 length equals 15 residues. Per the germline V gene, CDR1 is GTSNPN and CDR2 is SVGIG (reference sequence). V was clipped by 4 bases and J by 4 bases; unmatched bases: 12. The CDR3 here is CAWNTPGLGLYEQYF. The CDR3 DNA is TGTGCCTGGAACACCCCGGGACTAGGTCTGTACGAGCAGTACTTC.

This chain connects TRBV24-1 to TRBJ2-3; D gene ambiguous. This CDR3 has 11 residues. Germline-derived CDR1 and CDR2 are KGHDR and SFDVKD. The germline V and J ends were trimmed by 7 bases and 5 bases, with 6 bases remaining between them. In nucleotides, the CDR3 is TGTGCCACCAGGGAACTAGATACGCAGTATTTT. Amino acids: CATRELDTQYF.

V usage is TRBV6-2 or TRBV6-3 and J usage is TRBJ1-5; D unclear. The V gene lost 4 bases and the J gene lost 3 bases, with 7 bases spanning the gap. This CDR3 has 13 residues. Germline CDR1 reads MNHEY; CDR2 reads SVGEGT. The chain's CDR3 is CASSLGINQPQHF. The CDR3 DNA is TGTGCCAGCAGTTTGGGAATCAATCAGCCCCAGCATTTT.

This chain connects TRBV10-2 to TRBJ1-3; D ambiguous. Germline CDR1 reads WSHSY; CDR2 reads SAAADI. Trimming removed 9 bases from V and 0 bases from J, with 15 bases in between. The CDR3 has 15 residues. The CDR3 DNA sequence: TGCGCCAGTGCTAACCCCTCCGGCTCTGGAAACACCATATATTTT. As protein: CASANPSGSGNTIYF.

The chain recombines TRBV27 with TRBJ2-6; either TRBD1 or TRBD2 may fit D (6 bases each). Germline assignment: CDR1 MNHEY and CDR2 SMNVEV (reference sequence). The CDR3 length is 20 residues. Trimming pared 0 bases from V and 0 bases from J, leaving 18 bases between. The CDR3 is CASSLSRGDFLFSGANVLTF. CDR3 DNA sequence: TGTGCCAGCAGTTTATCGAGGGGGGATTTCCTCTTCTCTGGGGCCAACGTCCTGACTTTC.

The CDR3 DNA sequence: TGTGCCAGCAGCCAAGCTTCGGGACTAGCGGGATCGGATACGCAGTATTTT. It translates to CASSQASGLAGSDTQYF. This chain links TRBV3-1 (or the pseudogene TRBV3-2) with TRBJ2-3; 13 nucleotides agree with TRBD2. The CDR3 covers 17 residues. V shed 1 base, J shed 6 bases, and the junction held 7 bases outside the gene matches. Germline V gene sequence: CDR1 LGHDT, CDR2 YNNKEL (reference sequence).